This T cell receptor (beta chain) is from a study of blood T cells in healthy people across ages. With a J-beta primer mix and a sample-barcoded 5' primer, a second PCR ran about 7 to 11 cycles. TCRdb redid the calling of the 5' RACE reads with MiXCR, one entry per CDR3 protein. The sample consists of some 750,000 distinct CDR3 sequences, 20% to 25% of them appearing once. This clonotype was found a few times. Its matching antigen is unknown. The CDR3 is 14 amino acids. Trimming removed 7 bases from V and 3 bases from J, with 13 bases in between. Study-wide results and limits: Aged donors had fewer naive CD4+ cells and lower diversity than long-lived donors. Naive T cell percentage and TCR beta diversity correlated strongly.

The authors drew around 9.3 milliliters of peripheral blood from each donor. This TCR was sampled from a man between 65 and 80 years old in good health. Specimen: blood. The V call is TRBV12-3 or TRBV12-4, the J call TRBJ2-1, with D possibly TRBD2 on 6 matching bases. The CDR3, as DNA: TGTGCCAGCACCTCCGGCGGGATCTACAATGAGCAGTTCTTC. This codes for CASTSGGIYNEQFF.